One sample yielded the 15 T cell receptor beta chains listed below, sequenced in a study of blood T cell repertoires in COVID-19. Sequencing was performed with immunoSEQ multiplex PCR; in TCRdb, only in-frame clones are kept and a portion is missing. Found here are about 210,000 clones, 81% of them singletons; the top ten hold approximately 9%. Sequenced input: PBMCs or T cells enriched from blood (not recorded which). These receptors originate from a woman in her forties or fifties with acute COVID-19.

This chain connects TRBV3-1 (or the pseudogene TRBV3-2) to TRBJ2-2; 10 bases match TRBD2. Germline assignment: CDR1 LGHDT and CDR2 YNNKEL (reference sequence). The CDR3 totals 16 residues. V shed 3 bases, J shed 4 bases, and the junction held 5 bases outside the gene matches. The CDR3 loop is CASSQLAGGRTGELFF. The CDR3 DNA sequence: TGTGCCAGCAGCCAGTTAGCGGGGGGTCGCACCGGGGAGCTGTTTTTT.

In this sample, this clone turned up a few times. The rearrangement links TRBV3-1 (or the pseudogene TRBV3-2) to TRBJ2-2, with 12 nucleotides matching TRBD2. This CDR3 has 18 amino acids. From germline, CDR1 is LGHDT and CDR2 YNNKEL (reference sequence). Losses at the gene ends were 4 bases for V and 0 bases for J; bases not matched to a gene: 6. In nucleotides, the CDR3 is TGTGCCAGCAGCCTTCTGAGACTAGCGGGGGCGAACACCGGGGAGCTGTTTTTT. Translated, it gives CASSLLRLAGANTGELFF.

V usage is TRBV13 and J usage is TRBJ2-1; 13 bases are a match to TRBD2. The CDR3 consists of 14 residues. Germline assignment: CDR1 PRHDT and CDR2 FYEKMQ (reference sequence). V lost 3 bases and J lost 9; bases outside the gene matches: 2. CDR3 DNA sequence: TGTGCCAGCAGCTTGCGACTAGCGGGAGGTGAGCAGTTCTTC. Its translation: CASSLRLAGGEQFF.

CDR3 region: CASSSQGAEETQYF. The CDR3 nucleotides read TGTGCCAGCAGTTCCCAGGGGGCCGAAGAGACCCAGTACTTC. The chain has TRBV28 and TRBJ2-5; 8 bases agree with TRBD1. Germline values: CDR1 MDHEN, CDR2 SYDVKM. This CDR3 comprises 14 residues. The V and J ends lost 4 bases and 3 bases, in that order; junction bases with no gene match: 4.

The V and J genes are TRBV11-3 and TRBJ2-7; 9 bases align to TRBD2. The CDR3 is 15 residues long. Per the germline V gene, CDR1 is SGHNT and CDR2 is YENEEA. Trimming removed 4 bases from V and 4 bases from J; junction bases left unmatched: 8. The CDR3 region has the DNA TGTGCCAGCAGCTCCGGACTAGCGCCTATTTACGAGCAGTACTTC. It codes for CASSSGLAPIYEQYF.

This clone appeared a few times. The chain employs TRBV30 and TRBJ2-1, with 7 positions matching TRBD2. Germline V CDR1 and CDR2: GTSNPN, SVGIG (reference sequence). The CDR3 spans 16 residues. Losses at the gene ends were 3 bases for V and 6 bases for J; bases not matched to a gene: 14. The CDR3 nucleotides read TGTGCCTGGAGCGTAGGAAGTGGGCGGGAGAGCAATGAGCAGTTCTTC. Encoded protein: CAWSVGSGRESNEQFF.

V gene TRBV19 combines with J gene TRBJ1-2; 7 bases line up with TRBD1. The CDR3 runs 14 residues. J was trimmed by 2 bases and V by 4 bases; bases with no gene match: 4. CDR1 and CDR2 from the germline V gene are LNHDA and SQIVND (reference sequence). The CDR3 reads CASSRTGDNYGYTF. The CDR3 region has the DNA TGTGCCAGTAGTAGAACAGGGGACAACTATGGCTACACCTTC.

The chain combines TRBV28 with TRBJ2-1, with D possibly TRBD2 on 5 matching bases. V gave up 6 bases and J gave up 3 bases, with 18 bases separating them. This CDR3 comprises 16 residues. The germline CDR1 and CDR2 sequences are MDHEN and SYDVKM. CDR3: CASSRAIRGIYNEQFF. The CDR3 DNA is TGTGCCAGCAGCCGTGCTATCCGGGGAATCTACAATGAGCAGTTCTTC.

V gene TRBV3-1 (or the pseudogene TRBV3-2) combines with J gene TRBJ2-1; D possibly corresponds to TRBD2 (6 bases). The V gene's germline CDR1 is LGHDT and CDR2 YNNKEL (reference sequence). The length of the CDR3 is 16 residues. The V end was cut by 4 bases, the J end by 4 bases, with 17 bases between. This chain's CDR3 is CASSPSGSGSYNEQFF. The CDR3 nucleotides are TGTGCCAGCAGCCCAAGTGGTAGCGGCTCATACAATGAGCAGTTCTTC.

The rearrangement links TRBV15 to TRBJ2-7; D is undetermined. The CDR3 spans 13 residues. Germline-derived CDR1 and CDR2 are LNHNV and YYDKDF (reference sequence). Between the trimmed V and J ends, which lost 5 bases and 4 bases, there was a span of 12 bases. CDR3 sequence: CATSPPGPYEQYF. The CDR3 DNA reads as TGTGCCACCAGCCCCCCTGGGCCATACGAGCAGTACTTC.

The rearrangement joins TRBV6-4 to TRBJ1-6; possible D gene TRBD1, 6 bases. This CDR3 has 15 residues. Germline V lookup: CDR1 MRHNA, CDR2 SNTAGT. V lost 8 bases, J lost 6 bases, and 17 bases lay in between. This chain's CDR3 is CASGEWTEINSPLHF. CDR3 DNA: TGTGCCAGCGGAGAATGGACAGAGATTAATTCACCCCTCCACTTT.

V and J are TRBV7-9 and TRBJ1-2, with 9 nucleotides matching TRBD1. The V and J ends lost 5 bases and 5 bases, in that order; junction bases with no gene match: 6. The germline V gene has CDR1 SEHNR and CDR2 FQNEAQ (reference sequence). CDR3 length: 14 residues. The CDR3 DNA sequence: TGTGCCAGCAGCCAAGGACAGGGGAGTTATGGCTACACCTTC. As protein: CASSQGQGSYGYTF.

The chain recombines TRBV27 with TRBJ2-1; 9 bases match TRBD2. The CDR3 extends over 17 amino acids. Germline V gene data show CDR1 as MNHEY and CDR2 as SMNVEV (reference sequence). J lost 3 bases, V lost 4 bases, and 10 bases had no gene match. DNA of the CDR3: TGTGCCAGCAGTTCTCGGCGCGGGGGGGGAATCTACAATGAGCAGTTCTTC. This translates into CASSSRRGGGIYNEQFF.

The J gene is TRBJ2-5, the V gene TRBV7-2; maybe TRBD1 (5 bases). Germline loops: CDR1 SGHTA, CDR2 FQGNSA. The V and J ends lost 5 bases and 2 bases respectively, with 9 bases between them. The CDR3 spans 13 residues. CDR3 bases: TGTGCCAGCAGCCCCGACAGACAAGAGACCCAGTACTTC. Protein sequence: CASSPDRQETQYF.

The chain has TRBV11-3 and TRBJ2-7, with a weak D call TRBD1 (6 bases). This CDR3 region has 13 residues. Germline-derived CDR1 and CDR2 are SGHNT and YENEEA. V gave up 2 bases and J gave up 3 bases, with 8 bases separating them. CDR3 in amino acids: CASSLWDNYEQYF. The CDR3 coding sequence is TGTGCCAGCAGCTTATGGGACAACTACGAGCAGTACTTC.